Detailed here is one T cell receptor beta chain. Germline loops: CDR1 SGHVS, CDR2 FNYEAQ. This CDR3 has 15 amino acids. J lost 10 bases, V lost 5 bases, and 11 bases had no gene match. This sample was included in a study of blood T cell repertoires in COVID-19. About the study: There were acute and convalescent COVID-19 samples, and they came from the United States, Italy and Spain.

Sequencing used immunoSEQ multiplex PCR; TCRdb keeps in-frame clones, though not all of them. The sample lists over 120,000 clones; roughly 90% were seen once. The chain has TRBV7-6 and TRBJ1-6; 7 bases are shared with TRBD1. The sequence was obtained from a human donor in a cohort sampled during active COVID-19. Sequenced: peripheral blood. This CDR3 reads CASSLNGQGDSPLHF. CDR3 sequence (DNA): TGTGCCAGCAGCCTAAATGGGCAGGGGGACTCACCCCTCCACTTT. The complete variable domain, with remaining parts taken from reference TRBV7-6 and TRBJ1-6, reads GAGVSQSPRYKVTKRGQDVALRCDPISGHVSLYWYRQALGQGPEFLTYFNYEAQQDKSGLPNDRFSAERPEGSISTLTIQRTEQRDSAMYRCASSLNGQGDSPLHFGNGTRLTVT.